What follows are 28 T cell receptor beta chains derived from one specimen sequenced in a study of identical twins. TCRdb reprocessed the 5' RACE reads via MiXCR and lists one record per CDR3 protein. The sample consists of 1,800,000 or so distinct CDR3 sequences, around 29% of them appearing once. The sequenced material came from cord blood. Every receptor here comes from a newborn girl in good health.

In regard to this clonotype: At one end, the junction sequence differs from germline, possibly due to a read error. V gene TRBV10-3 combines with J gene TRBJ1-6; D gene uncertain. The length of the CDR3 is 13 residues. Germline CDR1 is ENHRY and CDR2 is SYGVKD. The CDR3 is CAIREGYNSPPHF. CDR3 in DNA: TGTGCCATCAGGGAAGGCTATAATTCACCCCCCCACTTT.

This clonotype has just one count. The chain's CDR3 is CASSTRLSLHTGELFF. Written as DNA, the CDR3 is TGCGCCAGCAGCACGAGACTAAGCTTACACACCGGGGAGCTGTTTTTT. The chain combines TRBV5-1 with TRBJ2-2, with D tentatively TRBD2 (5 bases). Germline lookup yields CDR1 SGHRS and CDR2 YFSETQ. This CDR3 region has 16 residues. V was clipped by 4 bases and J by 3 bases, with 16 bases between them. Using reference TRBV5-1 and TRBJ2-2 for the parts outside the CDR3, the full variable domain is KAGVTQTPRYLIKTRGQQVTLSCSPISGHRSVSWYQQTPGQGLQFLFEYFSETQRNKGNFPGRFSGRQFSNSRSEMNVSTLELGDSALYLCASSTRLSLHTGELFFGEGSRLTVL.

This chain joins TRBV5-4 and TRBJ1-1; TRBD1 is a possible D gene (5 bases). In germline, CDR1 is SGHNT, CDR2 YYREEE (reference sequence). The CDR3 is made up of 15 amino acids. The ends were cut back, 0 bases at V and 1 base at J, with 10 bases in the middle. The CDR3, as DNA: TGTGCCAGCAGCTTGGAGGGGTCGAGGAACACTGAAGCTTTCTTT. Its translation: CASSLEGSRNTEAFF.

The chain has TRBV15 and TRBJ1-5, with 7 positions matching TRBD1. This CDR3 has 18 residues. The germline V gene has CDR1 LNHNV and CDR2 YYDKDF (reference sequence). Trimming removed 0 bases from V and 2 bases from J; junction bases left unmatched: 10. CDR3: CATSRDNFITGGNQPQHF. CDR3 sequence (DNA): TGTGCCACCAGCAGAGATAATTTCATCACAGGGGGCAATCAGCCCCAGCATTTT.

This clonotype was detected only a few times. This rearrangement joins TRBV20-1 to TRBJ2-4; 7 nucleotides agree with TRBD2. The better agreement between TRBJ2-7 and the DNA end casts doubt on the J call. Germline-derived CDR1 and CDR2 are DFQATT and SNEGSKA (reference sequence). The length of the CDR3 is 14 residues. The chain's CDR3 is CSARGPAGRYEQYF. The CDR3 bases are TGCAGTGCTAGAGGCCCAGCGGGGCGTTACGAGCAGTACTTC.

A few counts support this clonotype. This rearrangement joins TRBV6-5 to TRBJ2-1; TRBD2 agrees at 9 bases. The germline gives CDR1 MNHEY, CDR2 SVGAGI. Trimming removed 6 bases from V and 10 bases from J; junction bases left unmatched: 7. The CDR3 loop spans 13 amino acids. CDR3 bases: TGTGCCAGCAGACCAGGGACTAGCTGGGAGCAGTTCTTC. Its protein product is CASRPGTSWEQFF.

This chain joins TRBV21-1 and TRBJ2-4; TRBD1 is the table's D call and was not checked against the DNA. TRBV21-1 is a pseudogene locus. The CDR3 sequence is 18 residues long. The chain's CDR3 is CASSKGPRGRPVKNIQYF. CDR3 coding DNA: TGTGCCAGCAGCAAAGGCCCCAGGGGGCGACCCGTAAAAAACATTCAGTACTTC.

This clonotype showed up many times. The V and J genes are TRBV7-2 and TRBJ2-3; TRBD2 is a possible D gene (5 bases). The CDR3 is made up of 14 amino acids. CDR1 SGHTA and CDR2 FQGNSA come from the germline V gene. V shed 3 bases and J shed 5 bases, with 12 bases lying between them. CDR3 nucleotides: TGTGCCAGCAGCTTCCTCGGGATGCAAGATACGCAGTATTTT. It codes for CASSFLGMQDTQYF.

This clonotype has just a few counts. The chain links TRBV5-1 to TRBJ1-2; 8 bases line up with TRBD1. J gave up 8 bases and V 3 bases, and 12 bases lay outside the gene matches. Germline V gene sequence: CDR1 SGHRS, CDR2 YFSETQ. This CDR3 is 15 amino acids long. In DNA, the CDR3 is TGCGCCAGCAGCTCAAGTCCCGGGACAGGAAGGGGCTACACCTTC. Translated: CASSSSPGTGRGYTF.

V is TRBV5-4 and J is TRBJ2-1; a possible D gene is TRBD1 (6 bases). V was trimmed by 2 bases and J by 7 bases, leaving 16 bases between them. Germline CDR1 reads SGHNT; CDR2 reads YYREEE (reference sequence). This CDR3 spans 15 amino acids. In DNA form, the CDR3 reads TGTGCCAGCAGCTTACCCGGGACAAACGAGAATGAGCAGTTCTTC. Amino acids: CASSLPGTNENEQFF. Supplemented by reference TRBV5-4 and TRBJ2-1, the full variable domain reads ETGVTQSPTHLIKTRGQQVTLRCSSQSGHNTVSWYQQALGQGPQFIFQYYREEENGRGNFPPRFSGLQFPNYSSELNVNALELDDSALYLCASSLPGTNENEQFFGPGTRLTVL.

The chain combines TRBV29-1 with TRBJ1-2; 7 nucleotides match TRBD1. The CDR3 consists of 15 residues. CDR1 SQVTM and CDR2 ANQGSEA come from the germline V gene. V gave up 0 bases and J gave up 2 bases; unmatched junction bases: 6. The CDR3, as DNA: TGCAGCGTTGAAGAGCTGGCAGGGGGGAACTATGGCTACACCTTC. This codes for CSVEELAGGNYGYTF.

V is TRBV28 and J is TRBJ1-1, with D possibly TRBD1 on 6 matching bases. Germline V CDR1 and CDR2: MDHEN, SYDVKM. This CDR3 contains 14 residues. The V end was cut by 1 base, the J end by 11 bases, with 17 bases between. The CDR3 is CASSLSNRVFEAFF. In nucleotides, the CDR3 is TGTGCCAGCAGTTTATCGAACAGGGTCTTTGAGGCTTTCTTT.

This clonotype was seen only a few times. Here the CDR3 DNA reads TGCAGTGCTGTTATCAGGGCCCACGAGCAGTACTTC. This encodes CSAVIRAHEQYF. The rearrangement uses TRBV20-1 and TRBJ2-5, with D maybe TRBD1 (5 bases). The J call could be wrong; TRBJ2-7 is a better fit for the DNA end. The CDR3 has 12 residues. Germline V lookup: CDR1 DFQATT, CDR2 SNEGSKA (reference sequence).

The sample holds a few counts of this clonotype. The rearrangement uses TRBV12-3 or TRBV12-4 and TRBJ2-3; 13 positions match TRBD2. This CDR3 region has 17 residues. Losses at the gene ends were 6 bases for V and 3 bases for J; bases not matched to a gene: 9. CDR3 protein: CASSYFGLAGVTDTQYF. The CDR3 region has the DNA TGTGCCAGCAGCTACTTCGGACTAGCGGGAGTTACAGATACGCAGTATTTT.

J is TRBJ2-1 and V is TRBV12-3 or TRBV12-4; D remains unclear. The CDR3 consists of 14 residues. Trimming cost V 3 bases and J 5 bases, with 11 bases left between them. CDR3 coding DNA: TGTGCCAGCAGTTTCTACATTGAGGACAATGAGCAGTTCTTC. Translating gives CASSFYIEDNEQFF.

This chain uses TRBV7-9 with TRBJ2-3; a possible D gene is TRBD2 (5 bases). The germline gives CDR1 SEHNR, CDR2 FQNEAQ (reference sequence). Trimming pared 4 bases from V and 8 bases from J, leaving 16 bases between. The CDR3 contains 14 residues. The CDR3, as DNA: TGTGCCAGCAGCTCCGGAGCTAGCCCCCGTACGCAGTATTTT. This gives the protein CASSSGASPRTQYF.

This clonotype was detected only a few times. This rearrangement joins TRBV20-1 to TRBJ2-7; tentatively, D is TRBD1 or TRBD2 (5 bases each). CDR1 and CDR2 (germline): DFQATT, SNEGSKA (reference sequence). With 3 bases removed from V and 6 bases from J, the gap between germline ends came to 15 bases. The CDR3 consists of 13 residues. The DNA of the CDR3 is TGCAGTGCTAGTGCACGACCGGGGACCGAGCAGTACTTC. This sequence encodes CSASARPGTEQYF.

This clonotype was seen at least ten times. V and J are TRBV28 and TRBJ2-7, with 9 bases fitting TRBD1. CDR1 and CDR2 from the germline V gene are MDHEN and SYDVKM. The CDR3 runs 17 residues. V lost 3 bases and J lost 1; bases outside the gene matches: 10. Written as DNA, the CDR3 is TGTGCCAGCAGTTTGAGTTTCTGGGACAGGGAATCCTACGAGCAGTACTTC. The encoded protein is CASSLSFWDRESYEQYF.

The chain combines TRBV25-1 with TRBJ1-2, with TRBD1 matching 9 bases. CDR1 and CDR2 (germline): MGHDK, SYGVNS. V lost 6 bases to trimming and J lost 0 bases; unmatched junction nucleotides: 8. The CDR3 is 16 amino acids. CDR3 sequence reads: CASSRTGERANYGYTF. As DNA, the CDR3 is TGTGCCAGCAGCAGGACAGGGGAAAGAGCTAACTATGGCTACACCTTC.

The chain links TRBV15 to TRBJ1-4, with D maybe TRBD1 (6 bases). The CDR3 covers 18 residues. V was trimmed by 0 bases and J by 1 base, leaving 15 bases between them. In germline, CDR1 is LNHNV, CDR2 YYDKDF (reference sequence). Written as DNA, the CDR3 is TGTGCCACCAGCAGAGATAGGTGGGGGCGAGGAACTAATGAAAAACTGTTTTTT. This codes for CATSRDRWGRGTNEKLFF.

CDR3 sequence: CSARGRTSGRSDTQYF. In nucleotides, the CDR3 is TGCAGTGCTAGAGGGCGGACTAGCGGGAGGTCCGATACGCAGTATTTT. The chain has TRBV20-1 and TRBJ2-3, with 14 bases matching TRBD2. The germline gives CDR1 DFQATT, CDR2 SNEGSKA (reference sequence). This CDR3 comprises 16 residues. Trimming removed 1 base from V and 6 bases from J; junction bases left unmatched: 6.

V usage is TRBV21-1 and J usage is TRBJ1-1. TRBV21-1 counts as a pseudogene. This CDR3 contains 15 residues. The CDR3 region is CASSKSSGDVTEAFF. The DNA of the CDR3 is TGTGCCAGCAGCAAAAGTTCGGGTGACGTCACTGAAGCTTTCTTT.

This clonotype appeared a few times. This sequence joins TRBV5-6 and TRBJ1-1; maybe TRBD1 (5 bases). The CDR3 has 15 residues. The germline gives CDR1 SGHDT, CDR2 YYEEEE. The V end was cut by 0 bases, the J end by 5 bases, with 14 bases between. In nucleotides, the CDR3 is TGTGCCAGCAGCTTGGCGGGCAGGGTAAGGACTGAAGCTTTCTTT. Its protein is CASSLAGRVRTEAFF.

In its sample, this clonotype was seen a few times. Here the CDR3 reads CASSLPRPTSPFYYNEQFF. CDR3 nucleotide sequence: TGTGCCAGCAGTTTACCCCGCCCGACTAGTCCCTTCTATTACAATGAGCAGTTCTTC. J is TRBJ2-1 and V is TRBV12-3 or TRBV12-4; D might be TRBD2 (6 bases). V was shortened by 2 bases and J by 4 bases, with 24 bases between the two germline ends. This CDR3 is built from 19 residues.

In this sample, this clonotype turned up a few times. CDR3 DNA: TGCGCCAGCAGCCAAGATTTAGTGTCTCTACTAAGCTCCTACAATGAGCAGTTCTTC. Translation gives CASSQDLVSLLSSYNEQFF. The rearrangement links TRBV4-1 to TRBJ2-1; no firm D call. Germline CDR1 reads MGHRA; CDR2 reads YSYEKL. With 0 bases removed from V and 0 bases from J, the gap between germline ends came to 18 bases. This CDR3 comprises 19 residues.

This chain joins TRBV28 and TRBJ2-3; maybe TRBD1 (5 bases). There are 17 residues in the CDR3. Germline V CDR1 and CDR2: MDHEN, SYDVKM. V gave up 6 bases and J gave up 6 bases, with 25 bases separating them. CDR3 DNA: TGTGCCAGCAGCCCCCCTCCCTGGAGCAGGGAAGGGGATACGCAGTATTTT. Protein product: CASSPPPWSREGDTQYF.

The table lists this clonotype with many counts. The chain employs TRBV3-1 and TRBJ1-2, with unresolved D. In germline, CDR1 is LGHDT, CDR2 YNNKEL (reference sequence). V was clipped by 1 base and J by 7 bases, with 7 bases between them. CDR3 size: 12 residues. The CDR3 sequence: CASSQVGSGYTF. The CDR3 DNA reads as TGTGCCAGCAGCCAAGTTGGGAGTGGCTACACCTTC.

CDR3: CASSQTGQYYGYTF. CDR3 bases: TGTGCCAGCAGCCAAACAGGGCAGTACTATGGCTACACCTTC. The chain is built from TRBV3-1 and TRBJ1-2; weak D call: TRBD1 (6 bases). The CDR3 contains 14 residues. Germline lookup yields CDR1 LGHDT and CDR2 YNNKEL (reference sequence). With 2 bases removed from V and 3 bases from J, the gap between germline ends came to 10 bases.